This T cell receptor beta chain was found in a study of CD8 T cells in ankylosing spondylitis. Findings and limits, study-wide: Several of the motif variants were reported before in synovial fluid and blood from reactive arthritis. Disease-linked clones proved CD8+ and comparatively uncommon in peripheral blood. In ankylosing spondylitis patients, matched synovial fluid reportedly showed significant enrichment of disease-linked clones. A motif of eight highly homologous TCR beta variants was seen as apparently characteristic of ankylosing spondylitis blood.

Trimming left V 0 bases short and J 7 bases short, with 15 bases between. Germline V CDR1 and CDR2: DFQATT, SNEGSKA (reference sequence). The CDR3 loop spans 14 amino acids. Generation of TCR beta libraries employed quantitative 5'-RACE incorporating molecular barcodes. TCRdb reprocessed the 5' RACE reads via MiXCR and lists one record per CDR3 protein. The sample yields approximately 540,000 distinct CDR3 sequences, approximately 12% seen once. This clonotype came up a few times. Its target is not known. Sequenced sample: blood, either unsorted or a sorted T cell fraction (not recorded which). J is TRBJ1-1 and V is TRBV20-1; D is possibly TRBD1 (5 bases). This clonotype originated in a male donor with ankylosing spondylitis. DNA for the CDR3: TGCAGTGCTAGAGATATATCAGGGATCCGTGAAGCTTTCTTT. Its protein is CSARDISGIREAFF.